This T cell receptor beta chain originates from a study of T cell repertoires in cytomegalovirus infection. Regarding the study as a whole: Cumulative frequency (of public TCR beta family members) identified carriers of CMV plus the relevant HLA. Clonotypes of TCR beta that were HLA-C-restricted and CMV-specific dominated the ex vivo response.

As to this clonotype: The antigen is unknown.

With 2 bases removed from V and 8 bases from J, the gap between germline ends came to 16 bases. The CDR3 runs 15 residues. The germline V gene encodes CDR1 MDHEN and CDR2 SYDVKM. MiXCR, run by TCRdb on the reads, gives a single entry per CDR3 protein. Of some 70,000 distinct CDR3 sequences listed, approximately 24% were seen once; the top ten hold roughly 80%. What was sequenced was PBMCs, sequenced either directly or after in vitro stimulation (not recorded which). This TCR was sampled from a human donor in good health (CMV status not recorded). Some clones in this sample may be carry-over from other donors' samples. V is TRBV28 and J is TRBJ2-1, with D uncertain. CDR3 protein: CASSLEIPPVHEQFF. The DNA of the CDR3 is TGTGCCAGCAGTTTAGAGATTCCGCCAGTGCATGAGCAGTTCTTC.